These T cell receptor beta chains were read from a single sample in a study of CD8 T cells in ankylosing spondylitis. Via MiXCR, TCRdb re-called the 5' RACE reads, giving one row per CDR3 protein. The data contain about 240,000 distinct CDR3 sequences, approximately 12% of them singletons. Source material: blood, either unsorted or a sorted T cell fraction (not recorded which). These TCRs come from a male donor with ankylosing spondylitis or in good health (not recorded which). CDR3s include the opening cysteine and the closing phenylalanine or tryptophan. D genes are given only for firm matches. For some rows the clone size is stated as once, few or many, or as a class when expanded; others skip it.

many	TRBD1	TRBV27	TRBJ2-2	CASRLQGASTGELFF	TGTGCCAGCAGACTACAGGGGGCAAGCACCGGGGAGCTGTTTTTT
many	-	TRBV20-1	TRBJ1-4	CSATSGTPDDEKLFF	TGCAGTGCTACCTCAGGGACTCCGGACGATGAAAAACTGTTTTTT
few	-	TRBV5-1	TRBJ1-4	CASRQRTTNEKLFF	TGCGCCTCCCGACAGAGAACAACTAATGAAAAACTGTTTTTT
many	-	TRBV6-5	TRBJ2-2	CASSYSPLGASNTGELFF	TGTGCCAGCAGTTACTCGCCCCTAGGGGCCTCGAACACCGGGGAGCTGTTTTTT
few	-	TRBV3-1	TRBJ1-5	CASSQFPWSNQPQHF	TGTGCCAGCAGCCAATTTCCGTGGAGCAATCAGCCCCAGCATTTT
-	TRBD2	TRBV15	TRBJ2-3	CATSRELAQSTDTQYF	TGTGCCACCAGCAGAGAACTAGCGCAAAGCACAGATACGCAGTATTTT
many	TRBD2	TRBV20-1	TRBJ2-3	CSADGLAGYPDTQYF	TGCAGTGCTGACGGACTAGCGGGATATCCAGATACGCAGTATTTT
many	TRBD1	TRBV25-1	TRBJ1-2	CASTPTGRRDGYTF	TGTGCCAGCACACCGACAGGGCGACGTGACGGCTACACCTTC
many	TRBD1	TRBV20-1	TRBJ1-1	CSARGDRENTEAFF	TGCAGTGCTAGGGGGGACAGGGAGAACACTGAAGCTTTCTTT
-	-	TRBV20-1	TRBJ2-7	CSAVKGGSLPNYEQYF	TGCAGTGCCGTGAAGGGGGGTTCGCTCCCTAATTACGAGCAGTACTTC
many	-	TRBV20-1	TRBJ2-1	CSAPSGAYNEQFF	TGCAGTGCGCCTTCGGGGGCTTACAATGAGCAGTTCTTC
few	TRBD1	TRBV20-1	TRBJ2-7	CSALGQEPYEQYF	TGCAGTGCGTTGGGACAGGAACCCTACGAGCAGTACTTC
-	-	TRBV10-2	TRBJ2-1	CASTRTTIKTSYNEQFF	TGCGCCAGCACCAGGACTACCATCAAAACCTCCTACAATGAGCAGTTCTTC
many	-	TRBV25-1	TRBJ2-7	CASSARMKGSDEQYF	TGTGCCAGCAGTGCCCGGATGAAGGGCTCGGACGAGCAGTACTTC
-	-	TRBV2	TRBJ1-4	CASSDRRYNEKLFF	TGTGCCAGCAGTGACCGGCGGTATAATGAAAAACTGTTTTTT
-	-	TRBV5-1	TRBJ2-7	CASQGAYEQYF	TGCGCCAGTCAGGGTGCCTACGAGCAGTACTTC
-	TRBD2	TRBV5-1	TRBJ2-1	CASSYRTSGSSYEQFF	TGCGCCAGCAGCTACCGGACTAGCGGGAGTTCGTATGAGCAGTTCTTC
many	-	TRBV3-1	TRBJ1-2	CASSQGTGNYGYTF	TGTGCCAGCAGCCAAGGTACAGGGAACTATGGCTACACCTTC
few	TRBD1	TRBV12-3/TRBV12-4	TRBJ1-4	CASSQTGVAEKLFF	TGTGCCAGCAGTCAGACAGGGGTCGCTGAAAAACTGTTTTTT
many	-	TRBV6-1	TRBJ1-2	CASSTTGFGYGYTF	TGTGCCAGCAGTACAACAGGTTTTGGGTATGGCTACACCTTC
many	-	TRBV5-1	TRBJ2-1	CASSLGASAYNEQFF	TGCGCCAGCAGCTTGGGTGCGTCGGCGTACAATGAGCAGTTCTTC
-	-	TRBV2	TRBJ2-2	CASIAAYGTGELFF	TGTGCCAGCATAGCGGCGTACGGTACCGGGGAGCTGTTTTTT
many	-	TRBV4-2	TRBJ2-3	CASSQDPGRGLTDTQYF	TGTGCCAGCAGCCAAGACCCCGGGCGGGGCCTCACGGATACGCAGTATTTT
many	-	TRBV5-1	TRBJ2-1	CASSPDISSYNEQFF	TGCGCCAGCAGCCCGGATATCAGCTCCTACAATGAGCAGTTCTTC
many	-	TRBV20-1	TRBJ1-6	CSARAGLGYNSPLHF	TGCAGTGCTAGAGCAGGGTTAGGGTATAATTCACCCCTCCACTTT
-	TRBD1	TRBV11-1	TRBJ1-3	CASSASGTASGNTIYF	TGTGCCAGCAGCGCATCCGGGACAGCCTCTGGAAACACCATATATTTT
-	TRBD1	TRBV12-3/TRBV12-4	TRBJ2-1	CASRYRGWGDNEQFF	TGTGCCAGCAGATACAGGGGGTGGGGTGACAATGAGCAGTTCTTC
many	TRBD1	TRBV3-1	TRBJ1-1	CASSPTQGLWNTEAFF	TGTGCCAGCAGCCCTACACAGGGGCTCTGGAACACTGAAGCTTTCTTT
few	TRBD2	TRBV3-1	TRBJ2-1	CASSQSSGSQHEQFF	TGTGCCAGCAGCCAATCTAGCGGGAGTCAGCATGAGCAGTTCTTC
-	TRBD1	TRBV18	TRBJ2-3	CASSPRDRDGDTQYF	TGTGCCAGCTCACCACGGGACAGGGACGGAGATACGCAGTATTTT
many	TRBD1	TRBV9	TRBJ1-3	CASSVGQGSGNTIYF	TGTGCCAGCAGCGTCGGACAGGGGTCTGGAAACACCATATATTTT
many	-	TRBV12-3/TRBV12-4	TRBJ2-3	CASSLKRFLDTDTQYF	TGTGCCAGCAGTTTAAAACGGTTTCTAGACACAGATACGCAGTATTTT
-	TRBD2	TRBV6-1	TRBJ2-7	CASSRTSGSSDEQYF	TGTGCCAGCAGCCGGACTAGCGGGTCTTCGGACGAGCAGTACTTC
many	TRBD2	TRBV15	TRBJ2-7	CATKNIGGRYEQYF	TGTGCCACAAAAAATATAGGCGGGAGGTACGAGCAGTACTTC
few	TRBD1	TRBV7-8	TRBJ2-2	CASSLAERGHNTGELFF	TGTGCCAGCAGCTTAGCGGAAAGGGGGCATAACACCGGGGAGCTGTTTTTT
many	TRBD2	TRBV20-1	TRBJ2-7	CSAGGGLLTHPGQYF	TGCAGTGCGGGCGGGGGGCTACTCACACACCCGGGGCAGTACTTC
many	TRBD1	TRBV29-1	TRBJ2-3	CSVGGGTGVGDTQYF	TGCAGCGTTGGTGGGGGCACAGGGGTTGGAGATACGCAGTATTTT
many	TRBD2	TRBV12-3/TRBV12-4	TRBJ2-3	CASSPRLAVSTDTQYF	TGTGCCAGCAGTCCCCGACTAGCGGTTAGCACAGATACGCAGTATTTT
many	-	TRBV3-1	TRBJ1-2	CASSQDPQGGYGYTF	TGTGCCAGCAGCCAAGACCCCCAGGGTGGCTATGGCTACACCTTC
many	-	TRBV11-2	TRBJ2-1	CASSLERTYNEQFF	TGTGCCAGCAGCTTAGAGCGGACCTACAATGAGCAGTTCTTC
many	-	TRBV4-1	TRBJ1-5	CASSQPIGRVKDQPQHF	TGCGCCAGCAGCCAACCCATCGGCAGGGTAAAAGATCAGCCCCAGCATTTT